This T cell receptor beta chain was captured in a study of T cell changes during pregnancy in multiple sclerosis. The method was immunoSEQ multiplex PCR; TCRdb's version includes in-frame clones alone and lacks a portion of them. The sample consists of 45,000 to 50,000 clones, more than 90% of them appearing once. The CDR3 contains 13 residues. After removal of 9 bases from V and 0 bases from J, the junction contained 4 bases not matched to a gene. CDR1 is PRHDT, CDR2 FYEKMQ, per germline (reference sequence). The chain has TRBV13 and TRBJ1-1, with 7 bases that match TRBD1. Source: CD8+ T cells from peripheral blood mononuclear cells, taken after pregnancy. This clonotype originated in a female donor with multiple sclerosis, enrolled in a pregnancy study. CDR3: CASGDSMNTEAFF. In DNA, the CDR3 is TGTGCCAGTGGGGACAGCATGAACACTGAAGCTTTCTTT.